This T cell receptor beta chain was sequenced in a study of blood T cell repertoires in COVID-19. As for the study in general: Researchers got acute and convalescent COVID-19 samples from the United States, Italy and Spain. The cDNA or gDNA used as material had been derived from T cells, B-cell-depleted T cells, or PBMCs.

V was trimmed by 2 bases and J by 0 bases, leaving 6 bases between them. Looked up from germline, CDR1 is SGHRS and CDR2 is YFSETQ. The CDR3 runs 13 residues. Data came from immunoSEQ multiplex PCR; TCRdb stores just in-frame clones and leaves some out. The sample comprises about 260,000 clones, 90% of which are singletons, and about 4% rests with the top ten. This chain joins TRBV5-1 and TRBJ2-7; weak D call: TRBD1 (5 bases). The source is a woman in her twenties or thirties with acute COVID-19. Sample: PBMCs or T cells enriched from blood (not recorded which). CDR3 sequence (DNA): TGCGCCAGCAGCTTTGACAGCTCCTACGAGCAGTACTTC. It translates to CASSFDSSYEQYF. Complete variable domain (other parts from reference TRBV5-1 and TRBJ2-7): KAGVTQTPRYLIKTRGQQVTLSCSPISGHRSVSWYQQTPGQGLQFLFEYFSETQRNKGNFPGRFSGRQFSNSRSEMNVSTLELGDSALYLCASSFDSSYEQYFGPGTRLTVT.